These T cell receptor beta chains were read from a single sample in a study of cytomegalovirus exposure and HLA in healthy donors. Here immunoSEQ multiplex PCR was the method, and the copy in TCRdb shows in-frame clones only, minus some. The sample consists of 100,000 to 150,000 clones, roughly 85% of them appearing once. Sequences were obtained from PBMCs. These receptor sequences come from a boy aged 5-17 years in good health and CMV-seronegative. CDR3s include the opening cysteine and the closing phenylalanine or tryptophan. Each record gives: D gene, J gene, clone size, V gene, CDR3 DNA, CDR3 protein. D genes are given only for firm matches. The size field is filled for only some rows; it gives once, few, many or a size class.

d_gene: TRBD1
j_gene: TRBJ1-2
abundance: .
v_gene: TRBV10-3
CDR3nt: TGTGCCATCAGTGGTGACAGGGGGTCTAACTATGGCTACACCTTC
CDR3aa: CAISGDRGSNYGYTF

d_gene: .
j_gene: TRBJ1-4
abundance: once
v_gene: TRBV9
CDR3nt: TGTGCCAGCAGCGCCTCAGGTGTCAGAGAAAAACTGTTTTTT
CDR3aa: CASSASGVREKLFF

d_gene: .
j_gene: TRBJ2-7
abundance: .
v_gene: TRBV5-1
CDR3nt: TGCGCCAGCAGCCCGAGTAGTCCCCCCTACGAGCAGTACTTC
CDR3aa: CASSPSSPPYEQYF

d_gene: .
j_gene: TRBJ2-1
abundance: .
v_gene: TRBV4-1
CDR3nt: TGCGCCAGCAGCCAAGCGGGAGTCTCCAATGAGCAGTTCTTC
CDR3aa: CASSQAGVSNEQFF

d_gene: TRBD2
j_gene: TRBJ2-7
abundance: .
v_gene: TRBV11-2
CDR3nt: TGTGCCAGCAGCTTATTCTCTAGCGGGAGCTCCTACGAGCAGTACTTC
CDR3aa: CASSLFSSGSSYEQYF

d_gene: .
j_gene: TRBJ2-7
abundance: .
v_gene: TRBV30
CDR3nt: TGTGCCTGGAGTGTCGGACGGGGGTACGAGCAGTACTTC
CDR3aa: CAWSVGRGYEQYF

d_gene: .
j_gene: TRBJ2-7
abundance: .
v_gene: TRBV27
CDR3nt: TGTGCCAGCAGTTCCAGGATCACCTACGAGCAGTACTTC
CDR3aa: CASSSRITYEQYF

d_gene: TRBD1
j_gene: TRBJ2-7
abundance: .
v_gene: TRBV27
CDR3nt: TGTGCCAGCAGTGCTTCGGGGACAGGGGAGTCCTACGAGCAGTACTTC
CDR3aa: CASSASGTGESYEQYF

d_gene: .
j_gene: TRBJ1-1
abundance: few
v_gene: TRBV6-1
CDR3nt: TGTGCCAGCAGGGGGGCAGCGAACACTGAAGCTTTCTTT
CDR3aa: CASRGAANTEAFF

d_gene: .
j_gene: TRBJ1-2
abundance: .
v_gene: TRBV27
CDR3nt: TGTGCCAGCAGTTTCCCAGGGGCTGATGGCTACACCTTC
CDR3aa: CASSFPGADGYTF

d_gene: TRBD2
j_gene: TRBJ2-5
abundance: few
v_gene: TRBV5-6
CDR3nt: TGTGCCAGCAGCTTTCCCGGGGGGGAGACCCAGTACTTC
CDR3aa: CASSFPGGETQYF

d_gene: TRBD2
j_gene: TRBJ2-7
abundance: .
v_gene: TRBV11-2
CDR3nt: TGTGCCAGGGAGGGGCTAGCGGGAGAAGGAGCTCCACTCTACGAGCAGTACTTC
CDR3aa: CAREGLAGEGAPLYEQYF

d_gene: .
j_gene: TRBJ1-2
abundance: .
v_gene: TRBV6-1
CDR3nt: TGTGCCAGCAGTGAGGCCTCTGGCTACACCTTC
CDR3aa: CASSEASGYTF

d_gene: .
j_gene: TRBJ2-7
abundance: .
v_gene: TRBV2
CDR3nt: TGTGCCAGCAGGGACGGACGGGACTACGAGCAGTACTTC
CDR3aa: CASRDGRDYEQYF

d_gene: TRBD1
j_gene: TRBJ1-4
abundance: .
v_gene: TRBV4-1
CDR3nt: TGCGCCAGCAGTAAGGGGCCGGGACAGGGAAATGAAAAACTGTTTTTT
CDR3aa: CASSKGPGQGNEKLFF

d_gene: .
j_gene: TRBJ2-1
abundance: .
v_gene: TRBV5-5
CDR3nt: TGTGCCAGCAGCTTGTATACTAGTACCTACAATGAGCAGTTCTTC
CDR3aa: CASSLYTSTYNEQFF

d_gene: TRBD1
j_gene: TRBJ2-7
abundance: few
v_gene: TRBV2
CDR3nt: TGTGCCAGCAGCCCCAGAATGGGGACAGCGAGCTCCTACGAGCAGTACTTC
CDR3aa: CASSPRMGTASSYEQYF

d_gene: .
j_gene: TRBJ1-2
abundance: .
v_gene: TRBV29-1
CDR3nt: TGCAGCGTAACAAAGGGGGGGGCAGCTTATGGCTACACCTTC
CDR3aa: CSVTKGGAAYGYTF

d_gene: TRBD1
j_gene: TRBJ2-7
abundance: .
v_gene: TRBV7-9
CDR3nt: TGTGCCAGCAGCGATGAAGGGGGCGCTTACGAGCAGTACTTC
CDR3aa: CASSDEGGAYEQYF

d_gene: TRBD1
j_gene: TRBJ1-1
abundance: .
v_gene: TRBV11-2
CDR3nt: TGTGCCAGCAGCTCCAGGACAGGGAGAGGCACTGAAGCTTTCTTT
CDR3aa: CASSSRTGRGTEAFF

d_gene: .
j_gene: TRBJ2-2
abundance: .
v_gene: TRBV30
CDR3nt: TGTGCCTGGAGCCCCGTGGGAGCGAACACCGGGGAGCTGTTTTTT
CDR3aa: CAWSPVGANTGELFF

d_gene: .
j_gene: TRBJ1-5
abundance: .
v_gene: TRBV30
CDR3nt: TGTGCCTGGAGTGTGGCGGGTAGCAATCAGCCCCAGCATTTT
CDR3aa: CAWSVAGSNQPQHF

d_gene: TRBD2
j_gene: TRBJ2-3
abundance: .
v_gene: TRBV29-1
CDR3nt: TGCAGCGTTTATGGACTAGCGGGGCGCCTTAGCACAGATACGCAGTATTTT
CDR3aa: CSVYGLAGRLSTDTQYF

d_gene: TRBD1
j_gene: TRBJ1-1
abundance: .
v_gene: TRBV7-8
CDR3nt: TGTGCCAGCAGCTGGTACCGGGACAGGGGGTATACTGAAGCTTTCTTT
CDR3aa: CASSWYRDRGYTEAFF

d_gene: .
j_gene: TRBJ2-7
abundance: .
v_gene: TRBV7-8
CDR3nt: TGTGCCAGCAGCATAAGCCCAGGGGCCTCCTACGAGCAGTACTTC
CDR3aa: CASSISPGASYEQYF

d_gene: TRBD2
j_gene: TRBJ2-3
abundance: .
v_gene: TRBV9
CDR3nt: TGTGCCAGCAGCGTAGCCACTAGCGGGAGCACAGATACGCAGTATTTT
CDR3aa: CASSVATSGSTDTQYF

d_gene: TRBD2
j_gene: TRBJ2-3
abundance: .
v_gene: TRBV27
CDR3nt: TGTGCCAGCAGTTTAACCGGGAGGGCAGATACGCAGTATTTT
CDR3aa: CASSLTGRADTQYF

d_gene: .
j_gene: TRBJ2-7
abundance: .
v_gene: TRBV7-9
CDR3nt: TGTGCCAGCAGCTTAGCGGGGACCGGGGGAGAGCAGTACTTC
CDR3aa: CASSLAGTGGEQYF

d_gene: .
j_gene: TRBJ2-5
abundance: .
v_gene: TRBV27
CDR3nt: TGTGCCAGCAGTTCCCTGGTAGACCAAGAGACCCAGTACTTC
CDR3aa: CASSSLVDQETQYF

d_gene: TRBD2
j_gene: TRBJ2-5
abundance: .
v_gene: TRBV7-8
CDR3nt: TGTGCCAGCAGCAAAAGCGGGACCCAGGAGACCCAGTACTTC
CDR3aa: CASSKSGTQETQYF

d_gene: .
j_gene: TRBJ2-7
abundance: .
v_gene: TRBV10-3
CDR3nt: TGTGCCATCAGAAGAGAAGGGGGAAACGAGCAGTACTTC
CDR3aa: CAIRREGGNEQYF

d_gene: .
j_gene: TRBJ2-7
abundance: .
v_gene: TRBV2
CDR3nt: TGTGCCAGCAGTGCACGGTCTTTCCGCGGGGACGAGCAGTACTTC
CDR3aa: CASSARSFRGDEQYF

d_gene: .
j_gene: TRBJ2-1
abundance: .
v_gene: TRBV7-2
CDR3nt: TGTGCCAGCAGCTTAGCGGACTTAGTAGGGCGTCGCAATGAGCAGTTCTTC
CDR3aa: CASSLADLVGRRNEQFF

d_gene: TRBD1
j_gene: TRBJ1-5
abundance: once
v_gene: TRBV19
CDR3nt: TGTGCCAGTAGTAACACAGGGGGGTCGGGCAATCAGCCCCAGCATTTT
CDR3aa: CASSNTGGSGNQPQHF

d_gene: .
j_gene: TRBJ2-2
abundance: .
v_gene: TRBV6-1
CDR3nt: TGTGTCAGCAGAAAAATGACAGAGATCGGGGAGCTGTTTTTT
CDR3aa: CVSRKMTEIGELFF

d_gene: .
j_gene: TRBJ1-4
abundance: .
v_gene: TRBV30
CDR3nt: TGTGCCTGGAATCGGGGGACAACTAATGAAAAACTGTTTTTT
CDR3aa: CAWNRGTTNEKLFF

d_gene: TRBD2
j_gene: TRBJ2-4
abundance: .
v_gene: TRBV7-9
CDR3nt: TGTGCCAGCAGCCCAACTAGCGGGAGTGCGGAGGTCAAAAACATTCAGTACTTC
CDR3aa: CASSPTSGSAEVKNIQYF

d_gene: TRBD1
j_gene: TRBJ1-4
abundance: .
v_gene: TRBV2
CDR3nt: TGTGCCAGCAGGGGGAGGACAGGGGGTGAAAAACTGTTTTTT
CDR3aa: CASRGRTGGEKLFF

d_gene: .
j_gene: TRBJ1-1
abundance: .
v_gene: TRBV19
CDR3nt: TGTGCCAGTAGGCAGGGCGGGAACACTGAAGCTTTCTTT
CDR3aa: CASRQGGNTEAFF

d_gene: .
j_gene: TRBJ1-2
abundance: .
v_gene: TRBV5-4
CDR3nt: TGTGCCAGCAGCTTTGGACAGCCTGAACTAGACTATGGCTACACCTTC
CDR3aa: CASSFGQPELDYGYTF

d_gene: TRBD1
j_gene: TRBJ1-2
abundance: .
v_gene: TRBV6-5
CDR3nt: TGTGCCACTTCGGACAGGGGGGAATATGGCTACACCTTC
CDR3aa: CATSDRGEYGYTF

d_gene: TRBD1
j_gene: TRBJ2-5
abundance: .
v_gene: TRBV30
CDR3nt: TGTGCCTGGAGTGTACGACATGGGACAGGGGGCGTAGAGACCCAGTACTTC
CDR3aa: CAWSVRHGTGGVETQYF

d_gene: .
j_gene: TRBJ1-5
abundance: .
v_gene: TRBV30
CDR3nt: TGTGCCTGGAGTACGGTCAGGGGAAATCAGCCCCAGCATTTT
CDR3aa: CAWSTVRGNQPQHF

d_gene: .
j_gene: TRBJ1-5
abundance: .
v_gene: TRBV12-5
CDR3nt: TGTGCTAGTGGCCCGACAGGTCTGTCGCCCCAGCATTTT
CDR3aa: CASGPTGLSPQHF

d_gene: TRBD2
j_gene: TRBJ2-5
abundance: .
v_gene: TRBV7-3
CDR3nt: TGTGCCAGCAGCTTCTCTAGCGGGAATTCAGAGACCCAGTACTTC
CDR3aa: CASSFSSGNSETQYF

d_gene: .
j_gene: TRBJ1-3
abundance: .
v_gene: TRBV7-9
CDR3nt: TGTGCCAGCAGCCCTCCTATAGGAGACACCATATATTTT
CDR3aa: CASSPPIGDTIYF

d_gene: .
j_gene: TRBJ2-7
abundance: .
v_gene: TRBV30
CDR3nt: TGTGCCTGGAGACCCCGGATGAGCGTAAGCTCCTACGAGCAGTACTTC
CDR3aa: CAWRPRMSVSSYEQYF

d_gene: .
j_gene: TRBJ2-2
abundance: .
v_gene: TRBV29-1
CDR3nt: TGCAGCGTTGAAGATCCGTGGCGGAGCGCGAACACCGGGGAGCTGTTTTTT
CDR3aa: CSVEDPWRSANTGELFF

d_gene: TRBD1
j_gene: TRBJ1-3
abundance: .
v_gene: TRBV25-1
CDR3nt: TGTGCCAGCAGTGCCGAGACAGGGACTCTGGGAAACACCATATATTTT
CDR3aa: CASSAETGTLGNTIYF

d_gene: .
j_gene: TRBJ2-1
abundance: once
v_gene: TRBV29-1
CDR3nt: TGCAGCGTTGAAGATCGTGGCGGGGAAGCTCTCAATGAGCAGTTCTTC
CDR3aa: CSVEDRGGEALNEQFF

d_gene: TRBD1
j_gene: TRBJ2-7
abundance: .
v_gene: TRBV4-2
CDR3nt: TGTGCCAGCAGCCAAGATTGGGACAGGGGATACGAGCAGTACTTC
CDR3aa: CASSQDWDRGYEQYF